The rows below give T cell receptor beta chains drawn from one sample of a study of blood T cells in healthy people across ages. TCRdb fed the 5' RACE reads into MiXCR, producing one record per CDR3 protein. Seen here are around 820,000 distinct CDR3 sequences, approximately 25% observed once, and the top ten hold 3% to 4.5%. These data are also associated with another study on T cells of mothers and their children.

What was sequenced was blood. All receptors come from a boy aged 5-17 years in good health. Both conserved end residues are part of each CDR3. Each record gives: J gene, D gene, V gene, clone size, CDR3 protein, CDR3 DNA. A D gene is named only where the DNA matches it firmly. Some rows mark clone size as missing; the rest say once, few, many or name a class of expanded clone.

J gene: TRBJ2-3; D gene: TRBD2; V gene: TRBV20-1; clone size: NA; CDR3 protein: CSARLAGYSTDTQYF; CDR3 DNA: TGCAGTGCTAGACTAGCGGGATATAGCACAGATACGCAGTATTTT
J gene: TRBJ2-5; D gene: NA; V gene: TRBV29-1; clone size: NA; CDR3 protein: CSVVGVKEQYF; CDR3 DNA: TGCAGCGTTGTAGGCGTGAAGGAGCAGTACTTC
J gene: TRBJ1-1; D gene: NA; V gene: TRBV5-6; clone size: NA; CDR3 protein: CASSLYRDMNTEAFF; CDR3 DNA: TGTGCCAGCAGCTTGTATCGGGATATGAACACTGAAGCTTTCTTT
J gene: TRBJ2-3; D gene: NA; V gene: TRBV7-2; clone size: many; CDR3 protein: CASSFYTDTQYF; CDR3 DNA: TGTGCCAGCAGTTTCTACACAGATACGCAGTATTTT
J gene: TRBJ2-7; D gene: NA; V gene: TRBV18; clone size: NA; CDR3 protein: CASSPPDTLYEQYF; CDR3 DNA: TGTGCCAGCTCACCACCGGACACTCTCTACGAGCAGTACTTC
J gene: TRBJ2-1; D gene: NA; V gene: TRBV7-2; clone size: few; CDR3 protein: CASSPRGREQFF; CDR3 DNA: TGTGCCAGCAGCCCCCGGGGCCGTGAGCAGTTCTTC
J gene: TRBJ1-4; D gene: NA; V gene: TRBV18; clone size: NA; CDR3 protein: CASSAGTEEKLFF; CDR3 DNA: TGTGCCAGCTCAGCCGGGACTGAGGAAAAACTGTTTTTT
J gene: TRBJ2-7; D gene: NA; V gene: TRBV4-3; clone size: NA; CDR3 protein: CASRQDLRSYEQYF; CDR3 DNA: TGCGCCAGCAGACAAGACCTACGGTCCTACGAGCAGTACTTC
J gene: TRBJ2-1; D gene: TRBD2; V gene: TRBV28; clone size: few; CDR3 protein: CASSTPSIAGDHQFF; CDR3 DNA: TGTGCCAGCAGTACCCCCTCAATAGCGGGGGATCATCAGTTCTTC
J gene: TRBJ2-5; D gene: NA; V gene: TRBV29-1; clone size: NA; CDR3 protein: CSVEGQTQETQYF; CDR3 DNA: TGCAGCGTTGAAGGACAGACCCAAGAGACCCAGTACTTC
J gene: TRBJ2-5; D gene: TRBD2; V gene: TRBV5-1; clone size: few; CDR3 protein: CASSINGGKHQETQYF; CDR3 DNA: TGCGCCAGCAGCATTAACGGGGGGAAACACCAAGAGACCCAGTACTTC
J gene: TRBJ2-1; D gene: TRBD2; V gene: TRBV4-2; clone size: NA; CDR3 protein: CASSQEVGGRAYNEQFF; CDR3 DNA: TGTGCCAGCAGCCAAGAGGTGGGAGGGAGGGCCTACAATGAGCAGTTCTTC
J gene: TRBJ2-7; D gene: NA; V gene: TRBV2; clone size: NA; CDR3 protein: CASSEMDLGSFEQYF; CDR3 DNA: TGTGCCAGCAGTGAAATGGACCTTGGATCATTCGAGCAGTACTTC
J gene: TRBJ1-1; D gene: NA; V gene: TRBV6-1; clone size: NA; CDR3 protein: CASSANGNTEAFF; CDR3 DNA: TGTGCCAGCAGTGCCAACGGGAACACTGAAGCTTTCTTT
J gene: TRBJ2-1; D gene: TRBD1; V gene: TRBV6-6; clone size: NA; CDR3 protein: CASSYSPGGSYNEQFF; CDR3 DNA: TGTGCCAGCAGTTACTCGCCAGGGGGCTCTTACAATGAGCAGTTCTTC
J gene: TRBJ2-6; D gene: NA; V gene: TRBV11-2; clone size: few; CDR3 protein: CASSWTEANVLTF; CDR3 DNA: TGTGCCAGCAGCTGGACTGAAGCCAACGTCCTGACTTTC
J gene: TRBJ2-6; D gene: NA; V gene: TRBV29-1; clone size: few; CDR3 protein: CSVPDSAGANVLTF; CDR3 DNA: TGCAGCGTCCCGGACTCGGCTGGGGCCAACGTCCTGACTTTC
J gene: TRBJ2-5; D gene: NA; V gene: TRBV20-1; clone size: many; CDR3 protein: CSAPDPAPGGETQYF; CDR3 DNA: TGCAGTGCCCCTGACCCGGCTCCCGGTGGAGAGACCCAGTACTTC
J gene: TRBJ2-7; D gene: TRBD1; V gene: TRBV29-1; clone size: NA; CDR3 protein: CSVEMGQNEQYF; CDR3 DNA: TGCAGCGTTGAAATGGGACAGAACGAGCAGTACTTC
J gene: TRBJ2-6; D gene: NA; V gene: TRBV18; clone size: many; CDR3 protein: CASSPGSGANVLTF; CDR3 DNA: TGTGCCAGCAGCCCAGGTTCTGGGGCCAACGTCCTGACTTTC
J gene: TRBJ1-1; D gene: NA; V gene: TRBV20-1; clone size: once; CDR3 protein: CSAGTGTVNTEAFF; CDR3 DNA: TGCAGTGCTGGAACCGGGACGGTGAACACTGAAGCTTTCTTT
J gene: TRBJ2-1; D gene: NA; V gene: TRBV20-1; clone size: NA; CDR3 protein: CSARDPPNEQFF; CDR3 DNA: TGCAGTGCTCGTGACCCTCCCAATGAGCAGTTCTTC
J gene: TRBJ2-3; D gene: NA; V gene: TRBV4-2; clone size: few; CDR3 protein: CASSQEVDTQYF; CDR3 DNA: TGTGCCAGCAGCCAAGAGGTCGATACGCAGTATTTT
J gene: TRBJ1-1; D gene: NA; V gene: TRBV20-1; clone size: NA; CDR3 protein: CSATRGTEAFF; CDR3 DNA: TGCAGTGCAACCAGGGGCACTGAAGCTTTCTTT
J gene: TRBJ2-7; D gene: NA; V gene: TRBV5-1; clone size: few; CDR3 protein: CVSSLEHYEQYF; CDR3 DNA: TGCGTCAGCAGCTTGGAACACTACGAGCAGTACTTC
J gene: TRBJ2-7; D gene: TRBD1; V gene: TRBV29-1; clone size: NA; CDR3 protein: CSVRGQGLDEQYF; CDR3 DNA: TGCAGCGTACGTGGACAGGGCTTGGACGAGCAGTACTTC
J gene: TRBJ2-1; D gene: TRBD2; V gene: TRBV5-1; clone size: NA; CDR3 protein: CASSSRGLAEANNEQFF; CDR3 DNA: TGCGCCAGCAGCTCCCGTGGACTAGCCGAAGCTAACAATGAGCAGTTCTTC
J gene: TRBJ1-1; D gene: TRBD1; V gene: TRBV28; clone size: few; CDR3 protein: CASSYRGEAFF; CDR3 DNA: TGTGCCAGCAGTTACAGGGGTGAAGCTTTCTTT